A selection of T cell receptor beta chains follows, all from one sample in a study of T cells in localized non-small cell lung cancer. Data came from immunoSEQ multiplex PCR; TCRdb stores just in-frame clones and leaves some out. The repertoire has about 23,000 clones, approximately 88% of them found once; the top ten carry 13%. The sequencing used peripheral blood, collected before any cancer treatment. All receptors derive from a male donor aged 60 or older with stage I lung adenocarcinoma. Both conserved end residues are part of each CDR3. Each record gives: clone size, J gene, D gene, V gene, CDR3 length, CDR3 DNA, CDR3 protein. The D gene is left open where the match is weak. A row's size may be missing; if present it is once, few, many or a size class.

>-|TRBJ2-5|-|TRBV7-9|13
TGTGCCAGCAGCTTGTCAGCTCAAGAGACCCAGTACTTC
CASSLSAQETQYF
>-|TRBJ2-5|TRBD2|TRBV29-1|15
TGCAGCGTTGGAAGCGGGGGGGCTGGAGGAGAGACCCAGTACTTC
CSVGSGGAGGETQYF
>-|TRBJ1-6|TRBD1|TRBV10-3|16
TGTGCCATCAGCGGCGACAGGGCCTCCTATAATTCACCCCTCCACTTT
CAISGDRASYNSPLHF
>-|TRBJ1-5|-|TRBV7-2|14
TGTGCCAGCAGCTTAGACCCGCTCAATCAGCCCCAGCATTTT
CASSLDPLNQPQHF
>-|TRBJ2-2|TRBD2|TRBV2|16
TGTGCCAGCAGTGTAGCGGGAGGCCCCAACACCGGGGAGCTGTTTTTT
CASSVAGGPNTGELFF
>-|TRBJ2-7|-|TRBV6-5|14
TGTGCCAGCAGCCAGGGCGGTAGCTCCTACGAGCAGTACTTC
CASSQGGSSYEQYF
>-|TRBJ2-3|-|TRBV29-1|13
TGCAGCGGTGCGGCGGAGATCACAGATACGCAGTATTTT
CSGAAEITDTQYF
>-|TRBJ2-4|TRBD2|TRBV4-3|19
TGCGCCAGCAGCCAAGATCTGACTAGCGGGGTCAGTGCCAAAAACATTCAGTACTTC
CASSQDLTSGVSAKNIQYF
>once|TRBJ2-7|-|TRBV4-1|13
TGCGCCAGCAGCCAAGAATATCAGGACGAGCAGTACTTC
CASSQEYQDEQYF
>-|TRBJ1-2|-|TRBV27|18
TGTGCCAGCAGTTTGGTCGGGGTCGGGGGCAGGGGAAAGGGTGGCTACACCTTC
CASSLVGVGGRGKGGYTF
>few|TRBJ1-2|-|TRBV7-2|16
TGTGCCAGCAGCCCACGTGGGGGTCGGGTAGGCTATGGCTACACCTTC
CASSPRGGRVGYGYTF
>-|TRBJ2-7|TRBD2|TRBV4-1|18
TGCGCCAGCAGCCAACTTACTAGCGGGGGGGCGGGATCCTACGAGCAGTACTTC
CASSQLTSGGAGSYEQYF
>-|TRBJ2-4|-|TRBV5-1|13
TGCGCCAGCAGCTTTGGAGGGGGAGACATTCAGTACTTC
CASSFGGGDIQYF
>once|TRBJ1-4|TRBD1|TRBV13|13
TGTGCCAGCAGCAGGGACAGGGGCGAAAAACTGTTTTTT
CASSRDRGEKLFF
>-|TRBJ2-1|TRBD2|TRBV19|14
TGTGCCAGTAGTATAGAGAGGGGAGGGCATGAGCAGTTCTTC
CASSIERGGHEQFF
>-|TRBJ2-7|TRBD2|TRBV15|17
TGTGCCACCAGCAGACTAGCGGGAGGGGAGGCCGCCTACGAGCAGTACTTC
CATSRLAGGEAAYEQYF